The 18 T cell receptor beta chains reported below all come from one sample, sequenced in a study of vaccination and CD4 T cells after COVID-19. For these receptors, no antigen is known. Sequenced with the Oncomine TCR Beta short-read assay was DNA taken from cultured CD4+ T cells. Each CDR3 protein gets one entry after TCRdb re-called the PCR reads with MiXCR. The table has some 15,000 distinct CDR3 sequences, 60% to 70% seen once. Specified treatment: roughly 10-day PBMC culture with coronavirus spike peptide pools or control peptides (ViraFEST assay). The sequenced sample consisted of CD4+ T cells from blood, cultured in vitro. These receptors all stem from a human donor who had recovered from COVID-19.

The chain couples TRBV11-3 to TRBJ2-3; TRBD2 agrees at 8 bases. Germline CDR1 is SGHNT and CDR2 is YENEEA. Trimming removed 0 bases from V and 2 bases from J; junction bases left unmatched: 10. The CDR3 totals 18 residues. CDR3 region: CASSLDLLARGDTDTQYF. CDR3 coding DNA: TGTGCCAGCAGCTTAGATCTACTAGCGCGGGGGGACACAGATACGCAGTATTTT.

The chain has TRBV6-1 and TRBJ2-5; D unresolved. V lost 2 bases, J lost 2 bases, and 6 bases lay in between. CDR1 MNHNS and CDR2 SASEGT come from the germline V gene. This CDR3 comprises 13 residues. The CDR3 region is CASSETRQETQYF. CDR3 bases: TGTGCCAGCAGTGAAACCAGGCAAGAGACCCAGTACTTC.

This chain connects TRBV24-1 to TRBJ1-5, with TRBD1 matching 7 bases. The V and J ends lost 2 bases and 7 bases, in that order; junction bases with no gene match: 13. The CDR3 consists of 17 residues. Germline CDR1 is KGHDR and CDR2 is SFDVKD. The DNA of the CDR3 is TGTGCCACCAGTGATTCGCGGAACAGGGGTCCGGGCCAGCCCCAGCATTTT. Its protein product is CATSDSRNRGPGQPQHF.

This chain connects TRBV12-3 or TRBV12-4 to TRBJ2-3; 7 bases map to TRBD2. CDR3 length equals 15 residues. V shed 5 bases and J 6 bases; nucleotides not matched to a gene: 11. The DNA for the CDR3 is TGTGCCAGCAGTCCCCGACTAGCCGGCGGCGATACGCAGTATTTT. It translates to CASSPRLAGGDTQYF.

This clonotype was counted between two and nine times. This rearrangement joins TRBV15 to TRBJ1-2; possibly TRBD1 for D (6 bases). Germline values: CDR1 LNHNV, CDR2 YYDKDF (reference sequence). Trimming took off 0 bases at V and 3 bases at J, with 8 bases between the two ends. This CDR3 is 14 amino acids long. CDR3 loop: CATSREAGDYGYTF. The CDR3 bases are TGTGCCACCAGCAGAGAGGCAGGGGACTATGGCTACACCTTC.

The chain links TRBV7-2 to TRBJ2-7; a weak D match, TRBD2 (5 bases). V was cut by 2 bases and J by 7 bases, with 18 bases left in between. This CDR3 comprises 15 residues. Germline loops: CDR1 SGHTA, CDR2 FQGNSA. In DNA form, the CDR3 reads TGTGCCAGCAGCTTAATTTGGACTGCCGCAGGTGAGCAGTACTTC. As protein: CASSLIWTAAGEQYF.

The rearrangement joins TRBV6-1 to TRBJ1-2; D ambiguous. The CDR3 is 14 amino acids. Germline lookup yields CDR1 MNHNS and CDR2 SASEGT. Trimming took 6 bases from V and 3 from J, leaving 14 bases between them. The CDR3: CASSRTLSDYGYTF. The CDR3 DNA reads as TGTGCCAGCAGCCGAACGCTTTCGGACTATGGCTACACCTTC.

This clonotype appeared once. The rearrangement links TRBV20-1 to TRBJ1-6; maybe TRBD1 (6 bases). The CDR3 has 15 residues. Between the trimmed V and J ends, which lost 0 bases and 6 bases, there was a span of 12 bases. CDR1 DFQATT and CDR2 SNEGSKA come from the germline V gene (reference sequence). CDR3 sequence reads: CSARELQGPNSPLHF. The CDR3 DNA follows: TGCAGTGCTAGAGAACTACAGGGCCCTAATTCACCCCTCCACTTT.

V and J are TRBV11-2 and TRBJ2-7, with 8 positions matching TRBD1. The CDR3 covers 15 residues. Losses at the gene ends were 3 bases for V and 5 bases for J; bases not matched to a gene: 9. Germline V gene sequence: CDR1 SGHAT, CDR2 FQNNGV. The CDR3: CASSFYRGATDEQYF. Written as DNA, the CDR3 is TGTGCCAGCAGCTTTTACAGGGGGGCCACGGACGAGCAGTACTTC.

This clonotype showed up just once. The chain recombines TRBV20-1 with TRBJ1-2, with a weak D call TRBD1 (5 bases). The length of the CDR3 is 14 residues. With 0 bases removed from V and 4 bases from J, the gap between germline ends came to 12 bases. Germline CDR1 is DFQATT and CDR2 is SNEGSKA (reference sequence). CDR3 amino acids: CSARDRQRVYGYTF. The DNA for the CDR3 is TGCAGTGCTAGAGATAGACAGAGAGTCTATGGCTACACCTTC.

In its sample, this clonotype was seen a few times. This chain links TRBV15 with TRBJ2-5; tentatively, D is TRBD1 (6 bases). V was shortened by 0 bases and J by 5 bases, with 16 bases between the two germline ends. Per the germline V gene, CDR1 is LNHNV and CDR2 is YYDKDF (reference sequence). CDR3 size: 16 residues. CDR3 DNA: TGTGCCACCAGCAGAGATGGTGGGACACAGATGGAGACCCAGTACTTC. Protein: CATSRDGGTQMETQYF.

The chain uses TRBV6-2 or TRBV6-3 and TRBJ1-6; possibly TRBD1 for D (5 bases). This CDR3 region has 15 residues. Germline-derived CDR1 and CDR2 are MNHEY and SVGEGT. The V end lost 7 bases, the J end lost 5 bases, and 15 bases lay between the germline ends. CDR3: CASTSTERHNSPLHF. The CDR3 DNA is TGTGCCAGCACCTCGACAGAGCGTCATAATTCACCCCTCCACTTT.

This chain links TRBV3-1 with TRBJ2-7; 7 bases map to TRBD2. Germline values: CDR1 LGHDT, CDR2 YNNKEL (reference sequence). The junction had 2 bases not matched to a gene; V was cut back by 0 bases and J by 3 bases. The CDR3 runs 14 residues. CDR3 nucleotide sequence: TGTGCCAGCAGCCAAGATACGGGGGGCTACGAGCAGTACTTC. This encodes CASSQDTGGYEQYF.

CDR3: CASSQGLIYGYTF. The CDR3, as DNA: TGTGCCAGTAGCCAGGGACTGATCTATGGCTACACCTTC. The V and J genes are TRBV19 and TRBJ1-2, with D tentatively TRBD1 (5 bases). The germline V gene has CDR1 LNHDA and CDR2 SQIVND (reference sequence). V dropped 6 bases and J dropped 4 bases, with 12 bases sitting between them. CDR3 length: 13 residues.

About this clonotype itself: At one end the junction does not follow the germline gene, possibly because of a read error. V is TRBV7-7 and J is TRBJ2-1; 8 nucleotides align to TRBD1. Germline V lookup: CDR1 SSHAT, CDR2 FNYEAQ (reference sequence). The CDR3 runs 15 residues. CDR3 sequence reads: CASSLGQGTYNEQFF. As DNA, the CDR3 is TGTGCTAGCAGCTTAGGACAGGGCACCTACAATGAGCAGTTCTTC. Drawing the rest from reference TRBV7-7 and TRBJ2-1, the complete variable domain is GAGVSQSPRYKVTKRGQDVTLRCDPISSHATLYWYQQALGQGPEFLTYFNYEAQPDKSGLPSDRFSAERPEGSISTLTIQRTEQRDSAMYRCASSLGQGTYNEQFFGPGTRLTVL.

The CDR3 sequence: CASSLTGDNEKLFF. CDR3 bases: TGTGCCAGCAGCTTAACAGGGGATAATGAAAAACTGTTTTTT. V and J are TRBV7-2 and TRBJ1-4, with 7 positions matching TRBD1. Germline trimming cut 2 bases from V and 4 bases from J; bases unmatched to any gene: 1. Germline V lookup: CDR1 SGHTA, CDR2 FQGNSA. The CDR3 is 14 residues long.

This clonotype is a singleton in its sample. V gene TRBV28 combines with J gene TRBJ1-5, with D uncertain. This CDR3 contains 16 residues. The germline V gene has CDR1 MDHEN and CDR2 SYDVKM. Deletions cut 2 bases from V and 0 bases from J, with 11 bases between. The DNA for the CDR3 is TGTGCCAGCAGTTTAAGGTACCGTCATAGCAATCAGCCCCAGCATTTT. Translating it yields CASSLRYRHSNQPQHF.

J is TRBJ1-5 and V is TRBV6-5; D uncertain. This CDR3 region has 14 residues. V was clipped by 2 bases and J by 3 bases, with 8 bases between them. The germline CDR1 and CDR2 sequences are MNHEY and SVGAGI. CDR3 amino acids: CASSYRKDNQPQHF. CDR3 DNA: TGTGCCAGCAGTTACCGAAAGGACAATCAGCCCCAGCATTTT.